Listed below are T cell receptor beta chains from one sample, sequenced in a study of Tregs in tolerant kidney transplant recipients. These receptors' targets are unknown. Using immunoSEQ multiplex PCR, the repertoire was profiled, and TCRdb retains in-frame clones only, with some absent. The sample includes approximately 19,000 clones, roughly 65% of them seen just once. The material sequenced was Tregs from blood cultured with allogeneic cells. These receptors all come from a human donor in good health. Each CDR3 is given with its conserved first and last residue. D genes are given only for firm matches. Clone size is not always given. Where it is, it says once, few, many or a class for expanded clones.

TRBV14	-	TRBJ1-6	-	TGTGCCAGCAGCCTAGGGATTTATAATTCACCCCTCCACTTT	CASSLGIYNSPLHF
TRBV19	-	TRBJ1-1	-	TGTGCCAGTAGTATAGGCTGGACAGTAATGAACACTGAAGCTTTCTTT	CASSIGWTVMNTEAFF
TRBV27	-	TRBJ1-3	-	TGTGCCAGCAGTCAACGGGGGCGATACGGGGGCTCTGGAAACACCATATATTTT	CASSQRGRYGGSGNTIYF
TRBV19	-	TRBJ1-5	-	TGTGCCAGTAGTATCGGGTGGAATCAGCCCCAGCATTTT	CASSIGWNQPQHF
TRBV19	-	TRBJ1-5	TRBD1	TGTGCCAGTAGTACACAGGGGTATAGCAATCAGCCCCAGCATTTT	CASSTQGYSNQPQHF
TRBV6-5	-	TRBJ1-3	-	TGTGCCAGCAGGAAGGGGGGCGGTGGTGCCATATATTTT	CASRKGGGGAIYF
TRBV5-1	few	TRBJ2-3	TRBD2	TGCGCCAGCAGCTTACAACTAGCGGGAGGGCGCCCCCATCGAGATACGCAGTATTTT	CASSLQLAGGRPHRDTQYF
TRBV2	medium-sized	TRBJ1-2	TRBD1	TGTGCCAGCAGAGTCGACAGGGGAACGGCTGGCTACACCTTC	CASRVDRGTAGYTF
TRBV6-5	-	TRBJ1-1	-	TGTGCCAGCAGTTACGGACAGTACACTGAAGCTTTCTTT	CASSYGQYTEAFF
TRBV5-1	few	TRBJ1-4	-	TGCGCCAGCAGGTTGGACAGCCTTAATGAAAAACTGTTTTTT	CASRLDSLNEKLFF
TRBV6-5	-	TRBJ2-3	TRBD2	TGTGCCAGCAGCCTCCCGGGACTAAGTACAGATACGCAGTATTTT	CASSLPGLSTDTQYF
TRBV7-9	-	TRBJ1-1	-	TGTGCCAGCAGCTTAAGGGGGAGGGACACTGAAGCTTTCTTT	CASSLRGRDTEAFF
TRBV10-3	-	TRBJ2-1	TRBD2	TGTGCCATCAGCCAACTAGCGGGAGGGTACAATGAGCAGTTCTTC	CAISQLAGGYNEQFF
TRBV18	-	TRBJ2-3	-	TGTGCCAGCTCACCACTGAGAGGGACAGATACGCAGTATTTT	CASSPLRGTDTQYF
TRBV7-2	few	TRBJ2-5	TRBD2	TGTGCCAGCAGCCCAGGACTAGCGGGAGGGTCCGCGGAGACCCAGTACTTC	CASSPGLAGGSAETQYF
TRBV6-5	-	TRBJ2-2	-	TGTGCCAGCAGTTACATGGGAAACACCGGGGAGCTGTTTTTT	CASSYMGNTGELFF
TRBV18	-	TRBJ2-5	-	TGTGCCAGCTCACCAACAGGCCAAGAGACCCAGTACTTC	CASSPTGQETQYF
TRBV19	-	TRBJ1-5	-	TGTGCCAGTAGACAGGGAATAGGTAGATATCAGCCCCAGCATTTT	CASRQGIGRYQPQHF
TRBV6-5	-	TRBJ1-2	-	TGTGCCAGCAGCCCTACAGCCCCCTATGGCTACACCTTC	CASSPTAPYGYTF
TRBV7-8	-	TRBJ2-5	TRBD1	TGTGCCAGCAGCATACACAGGGGGTCGGGCCAAGAGACCCAGTACTTC	CASSIHRGSGQETQYF
TRBV5-4	few	TRBJ1-6	TRBD1	TGTGCCAGCAGCTCGGGACAGATTAATTCACCCCTCCACTTT	CASSSGQINSPLHF
TRBV19	-	TRBJ1-4	-	TGTGCCAGTAGTCCCCGAGGGCAGGGCTTCGCAACTAATGAAAAACTGTTTTTT	CASSPRGQGFATNEKLFF
TRBV18	few	TRBJ2-1	TRBD1	TGTGCCAGCTCATGGGGACAGAACAATGAGCAGTTCTTC	CASSWGQNNEQFF
TRBV5-1	-	TRBJ2-7	-	TGCGCCAGCAGCTTGGATGCTAGGGCCCTCTCCTACGAGCAGTACTTC	CASSLDARALSYEQYF
TRBV28	few	TRBJ2-7	TRBD1	TGTGCCAGCAGTTCCGGGACAGGGAAGGTCGAGCAGTACTTC	CASSSGTGKVEQYF
TRBV9	few	TRBJ1-3	-	TGTGCCAGCAGCGTAGCGGGGACGGGGGGAAACACCATATATTTT	CASSVAGTGGNTIYF
TRBV19	-	TRBJ1-1	-	TGTGCCAGTAGTAGGTACACTGAAGCTTTCTTT	CASSRYTEAFF
TRBV2	-	TRBJ1-5	-	TGTGCCAGCGGAAGGGAGGCGGGCAATCAGCCCCAGCATTTT	CASGREAGNQPQHF
TRBV11-2	once	TRBJ2-2	-	TGTGCCAGCAGCAACAGGAGTCTCACCGGGGAGCTGTTTTTT	CASSNRSLTGELFF
TRBV6-5	few	TRBJ1-1	-	TGTGCCAGCAGTTACGGGGCGAGGAACACTGAAGCTTTCTTT	CASSYGARNTEAFF
TRBV18	-	TRBJ1-1	-	TGTGCCAGCTCACCGGTCCAGGGGAGGGGGACTGAAGCTTTCTTT	CASSPVQGRGTEAFF
TRBV4-1	-	TRBJ2-5	-	TGCGCCAGCAGGCCAACGTTACAAGAGACCCAGTACTTC	CASRPTLQETQYF
TRBV30	-	TRBJ1-3	-	TGTGCCTGGAGTGTACACGAGGGAGCGACTTCTGGAAACACCATATATTTT	CAWSVHEGATSGNTIYF
TRBV18	-	TRBJ1-1	TRBD1	TGTGCCAGCTCGAGGACAGGGGAGAACACTGAAGCTTTCTTT	CASSRTGENTEAFF
TRBV6-1	-	TRBJ2-5	TRBD1	TGTGCCAGCTCCCCACAGGGGCGGCCGACGGAGACCCAGTACTTC	CASSPQGRPTETQYF